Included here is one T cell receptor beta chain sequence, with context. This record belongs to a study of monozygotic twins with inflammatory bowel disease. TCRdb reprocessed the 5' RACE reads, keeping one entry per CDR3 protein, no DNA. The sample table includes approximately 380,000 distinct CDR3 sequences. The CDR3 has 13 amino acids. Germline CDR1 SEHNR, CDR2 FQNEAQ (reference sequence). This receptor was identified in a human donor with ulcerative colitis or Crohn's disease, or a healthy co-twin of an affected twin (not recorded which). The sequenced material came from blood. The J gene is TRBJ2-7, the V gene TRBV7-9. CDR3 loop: CASSSEGYLEQYF.